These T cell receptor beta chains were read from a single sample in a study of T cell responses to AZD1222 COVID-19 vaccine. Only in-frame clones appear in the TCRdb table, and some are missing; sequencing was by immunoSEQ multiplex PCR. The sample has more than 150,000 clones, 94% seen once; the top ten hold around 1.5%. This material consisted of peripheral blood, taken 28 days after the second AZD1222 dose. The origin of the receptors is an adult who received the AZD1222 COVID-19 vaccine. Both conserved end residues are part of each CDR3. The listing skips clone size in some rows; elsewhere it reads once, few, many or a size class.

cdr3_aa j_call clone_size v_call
CATSDGGGQPQHF TRBJ1-5 NA TRBV24-1
CASSPDGLGFGREQFF TRBJ2-1 NA TRBV9
CASSLIALAGARYEQYF TRBJ2-7 once TRBV5-1
CAWGSGTGDYEQYF TRBJ2-7 NA TRBV30
CSAWTGVDTEAFF TRBJ1-1 NA TRBV29-1
CASSGAGDTGELFF TRBJ2-2 few TRBV25-1
CASSTWTGNQPQHF TRBJ1-5 NA TRBV6-6
CASRGSFSGYTF TRBJ1-2 NA TRBV12-5
CASSVDQAGANVLTF TRBJ2-6 few TRBV9
CASSTRTTGRTIETQYF TRBJ2-5 NA TRBV7-9
CASSPGLHGYTF TRBJ1-2 NA TRBV5-6
CASGSGDRLRAVYEQYF TRBJ2-7 NA TRBV11-3
CASSAPLIYNSPLHF TRBJ1-6 NA TRBV2
CASSQLGNTEAFF TRBJ1-1 once TRBV3-1/TRBV3-2